Below, 20 T cell receptor beta chains from the same sample are listed, as sequenced in a study of shared clonotypes between healthy human individuals. TCRdb's table, derived via immunoSEQ multiplex PCR, lists solely in-frame clones and lacks some. The repertoire has more than 550,000 clones, about 90% of them found once; the top ten carry approximately 22%. Naive CD8 populations comprised CD45RO-negative cells positively selected for CCR7, excluding terminally differentiated effector memory CD45RA+ cells. Sequencing was performed on naive CD8+ T cells sorted from blood. The origin of the receptors is a man aged 30 to 39 in good health.

The chain joins TRBV6-5 to TRBJ1-5; tentative D call: TRBD1 (5 bases). The CDR3 length is 13 residues. Germline CDR1 is MNHEY and CDR2 is SVGAGI. Trimming cost V 6 bases and J 7 bases, with 13 bases left between them. DNA for the CDR3: TGTGCCAGCAGCGATGGGGCCCACCAGCCCCAGCATTTT. Translation: CASSDGAHQPQHF.

This sequence joins TRBV7-9 and TRBJ2-7; D call uncertain. The CDR3 covers 14 residues. V gave up 6 bases and J gave up 3 bases, with 15 bases separating them. CDR1 SEHNR and CDR2 FQNEAQ come from the germline V gene (reference sequence). For the CDR3, the DNA is TGTGCCAGCAGAGGTTGGCAGTCCGACTACGAGCAGTACTTC. Its translation is CASRGWQSDYEQYF. Filled out from reference TRBV7-9 and TRBJ2-7, the complete variable domain reads DTGVSQNPRHKITKRGQNVTFRCDPISEHNRLYWYRQTLGQGPEFLTYFQNEAQLEKSRLLSDRFSAERPKGSFSTLEIQRTEQGDSAMYLCASRGWQSDYEQYFGPGTRLTVT.

The rearrangement joins TRBV9 to TRBJ2-2, with D possibly being TRBD2 (6 bases). V was pared by 3 bases and J by 4 bases, with 19 bases between. CDR1 and CDR2 (germline): SGDLS, YYNGEE. The CDR3 has 17 amino acids. DNA for the CDR3: TGTGCCAGCAGCGATCCCGGGGAGGTGACGGGCACCGGGGAGCTGTTTTTT. This codes for CASSDPGEVTGTGELFF.

J is TRBJ2-2 and V is TRBV2, with D tentatively TRBD1 (5 bases). Germline V CDR1 and CDR2: SNHLY, FYNNEI. This CDR3 has 18 residues. V gave up 7 bases and J gave up 5 bases, with 26 bases separating them. This CDR3 reads CASTPEAGLDVVTGELFF. The CDR3 DNA reads TGTGCCAGCACCCCCGAAGCAGGGTTGGATGTAGTAACCGGGGAGCTGTTTTTT.

The V gene is TRBV25-1, the J gene TRBJ1-1; 9 bases align to TRBD1. The V gene's germline CDR1 is MGHDK and CDR2 SYGVNS. V was clipped by 7 bases and J by 2 bases; unmatched bases: 8. The CDR3 has 15 amino acids. DNA of the CDR3: TGTGCCAGCATTATCGTTACAGGGGGCAACACTGAAGCTTTCTTT. Its translation: CASIIVTGGNTEAFF.

This chain connects TRBV29-1 to TRBJ1-1; D is unresolved. The CDR3 is 10 amino acids. Germline assignment: CDR1 SQVTM and CDR2 ANQGSEA. Trimming removed 5 bases at V and 7 bases at J, with 8 bases between. The CDR3 DNA reads TGCAGCGTTTTTAGGATTGAAGCTTTCTTT. It encodes CSVFRIEAFF.

The genes are TRBV4-1 and TRBJ1-5, with TRBD1 matching 7 bases. The CDR3 extends over 16 amino acids. With V trimmed by 0 bases and J by 7 bases, 9 bases remained unmatched. In germline, CDR1 is MGHRA, CDR2 YSYEKL. The CDR3 region is CASSQDEGAIRQPQHF. The CDR3 DNA reads as TGCGCCAGCAGCCAAGACGAGGGGGCGATAAGGCAGCCCCAGCATTTT.

For the CDR3, the DNA is TGTGCCAGCAGCTTGAGGGCAGGGGTTAACTCTGGGGCCAACGTCCTGACTTTC. Encoded protein: CASSLRAGVNSGANVLTF. This chain connects TRBV11-2 to TRBJ2-6; a possible D gene is TRBD1 (6 bases). Germline lookup yields CDR1 SGHAT and CDR2 FQNNGV. The CDR3 covers 18 residues. V dropped 3 bases and J dropped 0 bases, with 15 bases sitting between them. Filled out from reference TRBV11-2 and TRBJ2-6, the complete variable domain reads EAGVAQSPRYKIIEKRQSVAFWCNPISGHATLYWYQQILGQGPKLLIQFQNNGVVDDSQLPKDRFSAERLKGVDSTLKIQPAKLEDSAVYLCASSLRAGVNSGANVLTFGAGSRLTVL.

V usage is TRBV5-5 and J usage is TRBJ2-1, with D unresolved. The germline V gene encodes CDR1 SGHKS and CDR2 YYEKEE (reference sequence). There are 14 residues in the CDR3. V shed 5 bases and J shed 3 bases, with 12 bases lying between them. The CDR3, as DNA: TGTGCCAGCAGTCCCCGGCCAAACTACAATGAGCAGTTCTTC. Its protein product is CASSPRPNYNEQFF.

The V call is TRBV30, the J call TRBJ2-7; unclear D gene. Trimming took off 1 base at V and 5 bases at J, with 9 bases between the two ends. The germline CDR1 and CDR2 sequences are GTSNPN and SVGIG (reference sequence). The CDR3 loop spans 12 amino acids. For the CDR3, the DNA is TGTGCCTGGAGTGGAGACTTCGACGAGCAGTACTTC. Its translation: CAWSGDFDEQYF.

The chain joins TRBV27 to TRBJ2-3; D possibly corresponds to TRBD1 (6 bases). Trimming shortened V by 6 bases and J by 6 bases, and 16 bases separated the two germline ends. The CDR3 is made up of 14 amino acids. Per the germline V gene, CDR1 is MNHEY and CDR2 is SMNVEV (reference sequence). The CDR3 DNA reads TGTGCCAGCAGCACACAACAGGGTATGGATACGCAGTATTTT. Amino acid sequence: CASSTQQGMDTQYF.

The chain joins TRBV30 to TRBJ2-1, with D unresolved. CDR1 is GTSNPN and CDR2 is SVGIG in the germline V gene (reference sequence). Trimming shortened V by 3 bases and J by 8 bases, and 17 bases separated the two germline ends. The CDR3 contains 14 residues. CDR3 coding DNA: TGTGCCTGGAGGGAGAAAGGAGTTCCCGATGAGCAGTTCTTC. It codes for CAWREKGVPDEQFF.

The chain employs TRBV28 and TRBJ1-5; D perhaps matches TRBD1 (5 bases). CDR1 is MDHEN and CDR2 is SYDVKM in the germline V gene. The CDR3 loop spans 13 amino acids. Trimming shortened V by 10 bases and J by 6 bases, and 16 bases separated the two germline ends. The chain's CDR3 is CATKEAGSQPQHF. The DNA of the CDR3 is TGTGCCACCAAAGAGGCAGGGAGTCAGCCCCAGCATTTT.

The rearrangement links TRBV27 to TRBJ1-2; 8 nucleotides align to TRBD1. The CDR3 sequence is 15 residues long. V was clipped by 3 bases and J by 1 base; unmatched bases: 4. From germline, CDR1 is MNHEY and CDR2 SMNVEV (reference sequence). Here the CDR3 DNA reads TGTGCCAGCAGTTTTGGACAGGGTCTTAACTATGGCTACACCTTC. This gives the protein CASSFGQGLNYGYTF.

The rearrangement links TRBV7-9 to TRBJ2-2; D not resolved. The germline V gene has CDR1 SEHNR and CDR2 FQNEAQ (reference sequence). V lost 8 bases to trimming and J lost 5 bases, with 6 bases between them. The CDR3 is made up of 11 amino acids. The chain's CDR3 is CASRRTGELFF. CDR3 DNA sequence: TGTGCCAGCCGTAGGACCGGGGAGCTGTTTTTT. Filled out from reference TRBV7-9 and TRBJ2-2, the complete variable domain reads DTGVSQNPRHKITKRGQNVTFRCDPISEHNRLYWYRQTLGQGPEFLTYFQNEAQLEKSRLLSDRFSAERPKGSFSTLEIQRTEQGDSAMYLCASRRTGELFFGEGSRLTVL.

The chain combines TRBV7-9 with TRBJ2-1; 14 bases align to TRBD2. CDR1 is SEHNR, CDR2 FQNEAQ, per germline (reference sequence). The CDR3 runs to 16 residues. J was trimmed by 7 bases and V by 6 bases; bases with no gene match: 8. DNA of the CDR3: TGTGCCAGCAGTGGGGGACTAGCGGGAGACTCGAATGAGCAGTTCTTC. Its translation is CASSGGLAGDSNEQFF. Full variable domain (outside the CDR3, taken from reference TRBV7-9 and TRBJ2-1): DTGVSQNPRHKITKRGQNVTFRCDPISEHNRLYWYRQTLGQGPEFLTYFQNEAQLEKSRLLSDRFSAERPKGSFSTLEIQRTEQGDSAMYLCASSGGLAGDSNEQFFGPGTRLTVL.

The chain recombines TRBV5-5 with TRBJ2-7, with D tentatively TRBD2 (6 bases). Germline CDR1 SGHKS, CDR2 YYEKEE (reference sequence). With 3 bases removed from V and 0 bases from J, the gap between germline ends came to 13 bases. The CDR3 totals 15 residues. The CDR3 bases are TGTGCCAGCAGCTCGTTTAGCGGAAACTCCTACGAGCAGTACTTC. It specifies CASSSFSGNSYEQYF.

The V and J genes are TRBV9 and TRBJ2-7; the D gene is possibly TRBD1 (5 bases). The CDR3 runs to 14 residues. Trimming left V 3 bases short and J 2 bases short, with 12 bases between. Germline assignment: CDR1 SGDLS and CDR2 YYNGEE. The CDR3 nucleotides are TGTGCCAGCAGCGAGGGGCTGATCACCTACGAGCAGTACTTC. Encoded protein: CASSEGLITYEQYF.

The V gene is TRBV27, the J gene TRBJ1-1; D is possibly TRBD1 (6 bases). This CDR3 spans 15 amino acids. Per the germline V gene, CDR1 is MNHEY and CDR2 is SMNVEV (reference sequence). The germline V and J ends were trimmed by 5 bases and 1 base, with 14 bases remaining between them. CDR3 coding DNA: TGTGCCAGCAGTCTCAGGGGCCGCGCGAACACTGAAGCTTTCTTT. Its translation: CASSLRGRANTEAFF.

The chain employs TRBV6-5 and TRBJ2-6, with 10 bases fitting TRBD1. This CDR3 is built from 15 residues. Germline-derived CDR1 and CDR2 are MNHEY and SVGAGI. Trimming took 10 bases from V and 3 from J; bases not matched to a gene: 6. The CDR3, as DNA: TGTGCCACTGGGACAGGGGACCGTGGGGCCAACGTCCTGACTTTC. It encodes CATGTGDRGANVLTF.